A selection of T cell receptor beta chains follows, all from one sample in a study of blood T cell repertoires in COVID-19. Clones were sequenced by immunoSEQ multiplex PCR, and TCRdb holds only the in-frame ones, with some missing. The sample comprises around 130,000 clones, over 65% of which are singletons, and about 15% rests with the top ten. The material sequenced was peripheral blood. The receptor set was obtained from a man aged 50-60 years with acute or convalescent COVID-19. Each CDR3 is given with its conserved first and last residue. A D gene is named only where the DNA matches it firmly. The size entry is marked missing in some rows and otherwise reads once, few, many or a size class.

clone size	CDR3 length	D gene	V gene	J gene	CDR3 DNA	CDR3 protein
once	14	TRBD1	TRBV7-9	TRBJ1-4	TGTGCCAGCAGCCCAGACAGGGGGGATGAAAAACTGTTTTTT	CASSPDRGDEKLFF
.	16	TRBD1	TRBV27	TRBJ2-2	TGTGCCAGCAGCGAACAGGGGGTTTTGAACACCGGGGAGCTGTTTTTT	CASSEQGVLNTGELFF
.	15	TRBD1	TRBV5-4	TRBJ2-3	TGTGCCAGCAGCCGGGGACAGTCCAGCACAGATACGCAGTATTTT	CASSRGQSSTDTQYF
.	15	.	TRBV7-6	TRBJ2-1	TGTGCCAGCAGCCCGGGACACCGAAGTGTGAATGAGCAGTTCTTC	CASSPGHRSVNEQFF
.	14	TRBD1	TRBV5-1	TRBJ1-2	TGCGCCAGCAGCATACAGGGGTCCGACTATGGCTACACCTTC	CASSIQGSDYGYTF
.	14	TRBD1	TRBV5-1	TRBJ1-4	TGCGCCAGCAGCAGTACAGGGGACGATGAAAAACTGTTTTTT	CASSSTGDDEKLFF
.	14	.	TRBV10-1	TRBJ1-1	TGCGCCAGCAGTGCCGGGAGTGGAGCCGCTGAAGCTTTCTTT	CASSAGSGAAEAFF
.	14	.	TRBV7-3	TRBJ2-7	TGTGCCAGCAGCTCAATAACAGGGACCTACGAGCAGTACTTC	CASSSITGTYEQYF
.	15	TRBD1	TRBV15	TRBJ2-2	TGTGCCATCGTTCGGGACAGGGGGCAAACCGGGGAGCTGTTTTTT	CAIVRDRGQTGELFF
.	15	TRBD1	TRBV7-2	TRBJ1-3	TGTGCCAGCAGCTGGGACAGGGGGGCTGGAAACACCATATATTTT	CASSWDRGAGNTIYF
.	14	TRBD1	TRBV19	TRBJ1-5	TGTGCCAGTAGTACGTCGGGACAGGGCCAGCCCCAGCATTTT	CASSTSGQGQPQHF
.	15	.	TRBV18	TRBJ1-1	TGTGCCAGCTCACCAGGCGGGGGCGGGAACACTGAAGCTTTCTTT	CASSPGGGGNTEAFF
.	15	TRBD1	TRBV5-6	TRBJ1-5	TGTGCCAGCAGCTTTGGGACAGAAGGATATCAGCCCCAGCATTTT	CASSFGTEGYQPQHF
.	12	TRBD1	TRBV29-1	TRBJ2-5	TGCAGCGGAAGGACAGGGGGTGAGACCCAGTACTTC	CSGRTGGETQYF
.	15	.	TRBV9	TRBJ2-1	TGTGCCAGCAGCGTACAGCAGGATATATACAGTGAGCAGTTCTTC	CASSVQQDIYSEQFF
.	15	TRBD1	TRBV4-1	TRBJ1-4	TGCGCCAGCAGCCAAGCAGGGGGAGCTAATGAAAAACTGTTTTTT	CASSQAGGANEKLFF
.	18	.	TRBV4-1	TRBJ1-3	TGCGCCAGCAGCCAACACGGCCAAGCAGGGCCAAGGGGAAACACCATATATTTT	CASSQHGQAGPRGNTIYF
.	14	.	TRBV6-1	TRBJ1-2	TGTGCCAGCAGTGAAGCGTGGCAGGGGAATGGCTACACCTTC	CASSEAWQGNGYTF
.	16	TRBD1	TRBV5-1	TRBJ2-1	TGCGCCAGCAGCGTTACCCGACAGGGCCCTAACAATGAGCAGTTCTTC	CASSVTRQGPNNEQFF
.	15	TRBD1	TRBV5-4	TRBJ2-3	TGTGCCAGCAGCGATCGGACAGGGCAAACAGATACGCAGTATTTT	CASSDRTGQTDTQYF
.	15	.	TRBV18	TRBJ1-6	TGTGCCAGCTCACCTCCGGCCGGGGGGAATTCACCCCTCCACTTT	CASSPPAGGNSPLHF
.	13	TRBD1	TRBV12-3/TRBV12-4	TRBJ2-2	TGTGCCAGCAGCAACAGGGGTTACGGGGAGCTGTTTTTT	CASSNRGYGELFF
.	14	.	TRBV3-1/TRBV3-2	TRBJ1-6	TGTGCCAGCAGCTTCACAGGGTTGGATTCACCCCTCCACTTT	CASSFTGLDSPLHF
.	14	TRBD2	TRBV20-1	TRBJ2-3	TGCAGTGCTAGTAGCGGGGCAGGGACAGATACGCAGTATTTT	CSASSGAGTDTQYF
.	13	TRBD1	TRBV9	TRBJ1-1	TGTGCCAGCAGCGGACAGGGGACACCTGAAGCTTTCTTT	CASSGQGTPEAFF
.	17	TRBD1	TRBV19	TRBJ2-5	TGTGCCAGTAGTATCCGAGGGACAGGGACCCTCCAAGAGACCCAGTACTTC	CASSIRGTGTLQETQYF
.	15	.	TRBV7-2	TRBJ2-1	TGTGCCAGCAGCTTATTCCGGGGATCCTACAATGAGCAGTTCTTC	CASSLFRGSYNEQFF
.	16	TRBD1	TRBV5-1	TRBJ2-5	TGCGCCAGCAGCTTGGCCGGAGGGACAGGGGTAGGGACCCAGTACTTC	CASSLAGGTGVGTQYF
.	16	.	TRBV10-1	TRBJ2-3	TGCGCCAGCAGTGATAGGAAGGACAACGTGGGAGATACGCAGTATTTT	CASSDRKDNVGDTQYF
.	16	TRBD2	TRBV5-1	TRBJ2-5	TGCGCCAGCAGCCCATCCGTAGCGGGGGGCCAAGAGACCCAGTACTTC	CASSPSVAGGQETQYF
.	14	TRBD1	TRBV2	TRBJ2-2	TGTGCCAGCAGTGGGGACAGGGACACCGGGGAGCTGTTTTTT	CASSGDRDTGELFF
few	17	TRBD2	TRBV11-3	TRBJ2-5	TGTGCCAGCAGCTTAGGGACTAGCGGGGGACCTCAAGAGACCCAGTACTTC	CASSLGTSGGPQETQYF
.	16	.	TRBV27	TRBJ2-1	TGTGCCAGCAGGAGCCTCCTCAGGGGGGTCTACAATGAGCAGTTCTTC	CASRSLLRGVYNEQFF
.	17	.	TRBV19	TRBJ1-3	TGTGCCAGTAGTATAGTGTTTCGGGGGACCTCTGGAAACACCATATATTTT	CASSIVFRGTSGNTIYF
.	13	.	TRBV10-2	TRBJ1-2	TGCGCCAGCAGTGAAGGCGAGGGGGTGGGCTACACCTTC	CASSEGEGVGYTF
few	13	.	TRBV29-1	TRBJ1-1	TGCAGCGTTGAAGGCCAGGGGAACACTGAAGCTTTCTTT	CSVEGQGNTEAFF
.	15	TRBD1	TRBV7-9	TRBJ1-3	TGTGCCAGCAGCTTCGGACAGGGTGACGGAAACACCATATATTTT	CASSFGQGDGNTIYF
few	14	.	TRBV19	TRBJ1-6	TGTGCCAGTACCGTTACAGGGTTAGGTTCACCCCTCCACTTT	CASTVTGLGSPLHF
.	12	.	TRBV30	TRBJ1-6	TGTGCCTGGAGTCGAGGCAATTCACCCCTCCACTTT	CAWSRGNSPLHF
.	18	.	TRBV7-2	TRBJ1-1	TGTGCCAGCAGCTTAAACGTGGGGGCGGTGGGTGGCGGCACTGAAGCTTTCTTT	CASSLNVGAVGGGTEAFF
.	16	TRBD1	TRBV5-1	TRBJ1-1	TGCGCCAGCAGCTTGGCCCTCCCGGGACAGGACACTGAAGCTTTCTTT	CASSLALPGQDTEAFF
.	14	.	TRBV6-5	TRBJ1-4	TGTGCCAGCAGCGCAACGCGGGGGGAGGGGAAACTGTTTTTT	CASSATRGEGKLFF
.	12	TRBD1	TRBV19	TRBJ2-2	TGTGCCAGTAAACAGGGGACCGGGGAGCTGTTTTTT	CASKQGTGELFF
.	15	TRBD1	TRBV5-1	TRBJ2-5	TGCGCCAGCAGCACCAAACAGGGGTCGGGGGAGACCCAGTACTTC	CASSTKQGSGETQYF
.	13	TRBD1	TRBV4-2	TRBJ1-2	TGTGCCAGCGGTGGACAGGGGAACTATGGCTACACCTTC	CASGGQGNYGYTF